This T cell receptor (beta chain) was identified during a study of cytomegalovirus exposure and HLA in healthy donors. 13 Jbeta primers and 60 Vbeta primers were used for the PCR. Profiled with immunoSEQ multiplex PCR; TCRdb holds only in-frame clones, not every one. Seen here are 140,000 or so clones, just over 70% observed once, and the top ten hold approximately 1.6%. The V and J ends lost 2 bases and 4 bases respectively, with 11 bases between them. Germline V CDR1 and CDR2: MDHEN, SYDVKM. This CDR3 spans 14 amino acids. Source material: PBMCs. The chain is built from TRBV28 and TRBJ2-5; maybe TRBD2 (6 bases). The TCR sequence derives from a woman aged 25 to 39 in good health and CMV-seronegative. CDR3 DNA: TGTGCCAGCAGTTTAAATCGGGGGAGAGAGACCCAGTACTTC. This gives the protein CASSLNRGRETQYF.